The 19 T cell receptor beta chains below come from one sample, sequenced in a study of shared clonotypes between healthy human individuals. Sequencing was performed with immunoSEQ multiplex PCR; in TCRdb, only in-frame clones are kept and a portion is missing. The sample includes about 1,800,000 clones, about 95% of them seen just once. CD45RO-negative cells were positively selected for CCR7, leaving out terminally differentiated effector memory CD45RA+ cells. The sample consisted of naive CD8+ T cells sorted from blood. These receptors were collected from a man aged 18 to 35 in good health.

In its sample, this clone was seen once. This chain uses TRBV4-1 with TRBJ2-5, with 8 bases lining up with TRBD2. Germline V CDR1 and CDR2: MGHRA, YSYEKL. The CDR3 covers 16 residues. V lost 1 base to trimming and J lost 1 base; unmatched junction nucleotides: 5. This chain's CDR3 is CASSQVGGGIQETQYF. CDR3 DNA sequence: TGCGCCAGCAGCCAAGTCGGCGGGGGGATCCAAGAGACCCAGTACTTC.

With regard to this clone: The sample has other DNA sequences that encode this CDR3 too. In DNA form, the CDR3 reads TGTGCCATCAGTGCGGGGGATGAAAAACTGTTTTTT. Translated: CAISAGDEKLFF. The V gene is TRBV10-3, the J gene TRBJ1-4; maybe TRBD1 (5 bases). CDR3 size: 12 residues. The ends were cut back, 4 bases at V and 6 bases at J, with 6 bases in the middle. The V gene's germline CDR1 is ENHRY and CDR2 SYGVKD.

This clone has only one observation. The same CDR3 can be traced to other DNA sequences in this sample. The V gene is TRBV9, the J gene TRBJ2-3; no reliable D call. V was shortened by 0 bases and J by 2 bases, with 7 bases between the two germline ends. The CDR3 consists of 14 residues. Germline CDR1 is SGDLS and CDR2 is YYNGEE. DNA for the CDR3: TGTGCCAGCAGCGTAGGTGGATCCACAGATACGCAGTATTTT. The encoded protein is CASSVGGSTDTQYF.

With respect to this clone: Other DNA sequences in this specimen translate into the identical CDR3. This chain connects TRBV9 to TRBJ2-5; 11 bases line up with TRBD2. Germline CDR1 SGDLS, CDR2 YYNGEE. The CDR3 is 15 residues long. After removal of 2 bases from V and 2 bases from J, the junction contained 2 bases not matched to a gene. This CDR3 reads CASSVGTSGQETQYF. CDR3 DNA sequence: TGTGCCAGCAGCGTGGGGACTAGCGGACAAGAGACCCAGTACTTC.

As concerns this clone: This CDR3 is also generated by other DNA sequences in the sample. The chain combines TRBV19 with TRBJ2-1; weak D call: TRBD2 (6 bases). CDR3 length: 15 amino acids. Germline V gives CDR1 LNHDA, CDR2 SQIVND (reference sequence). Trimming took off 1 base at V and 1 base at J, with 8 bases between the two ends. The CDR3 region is CASSIGTTSYNEQFF. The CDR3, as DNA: TGTGCCAGTAGTATAGGGACTACGTCCTACAATGAGCAGTTCTTC.

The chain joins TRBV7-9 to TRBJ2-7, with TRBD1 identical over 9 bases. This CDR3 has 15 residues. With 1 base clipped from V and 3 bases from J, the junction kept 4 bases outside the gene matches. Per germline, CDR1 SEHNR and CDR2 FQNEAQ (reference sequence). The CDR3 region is CASSLVGTGYYEQYF. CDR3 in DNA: TGTGCCAGCAGCTTAGTTGGGACAGGGTACTACGAGCAGTACTTC.

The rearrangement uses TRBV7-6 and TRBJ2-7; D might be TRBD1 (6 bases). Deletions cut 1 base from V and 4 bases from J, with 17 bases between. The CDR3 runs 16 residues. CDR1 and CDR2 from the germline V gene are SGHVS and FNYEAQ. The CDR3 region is CASSLDPTGLAYEQYF. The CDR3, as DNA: TGTGCCAGCAGCTTAGATCCTACAGGGTTGGCGTACGAGCAGTACTTC. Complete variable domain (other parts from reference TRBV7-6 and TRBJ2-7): GAGVSQSPRYKVTKRGQDVALRCDPISGHVSLYWYRQALGQGPEFLTYFNYEAQQDKSGLPNDRFSAERPEGSISTLTIQRTEQRDSAMYRCASSLDPTGLAYEQYFGPGTRLTVT.

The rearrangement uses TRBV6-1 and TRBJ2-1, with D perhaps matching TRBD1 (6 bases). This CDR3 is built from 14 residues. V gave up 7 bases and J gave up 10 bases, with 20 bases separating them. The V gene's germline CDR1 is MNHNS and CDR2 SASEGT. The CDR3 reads CASNDRFPAGEQFF. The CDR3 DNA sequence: TGTGCCAGCAATGACAGGTTCCCCGCCGGGGAGCAGTTCTTC.

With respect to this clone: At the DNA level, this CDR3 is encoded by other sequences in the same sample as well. The CDR3 loop reads CASSIGEGYEQYF. The DNA for the CDR3 is TGTGCCAGTAGTATAGGAGAGGGCTACGAGCAGTACTTC. This chain links TRBV19 with TRBJ2-7, with D maybe TRBD2 (5 bases). V lost 1 base and J lost 3, with 7 bases in between. The CDR3 runs 13 residues. Germline CDR1 and CDR2: LNHDA and SQIVND (reference sequence). The variable domain in full, with the rest retrieved from reference TRBV19 and TRBJ2-7, is DGGITQSPKYLFRKEGQNVTLSCEQNLNHDAMYWYRQDPGQGLRLIYYSQIVNDFQKGDIAEGYSVSREKKESFPLTVTSAQKNPTAFYLCASSIGEGYEQYFGPGTRLTVT.

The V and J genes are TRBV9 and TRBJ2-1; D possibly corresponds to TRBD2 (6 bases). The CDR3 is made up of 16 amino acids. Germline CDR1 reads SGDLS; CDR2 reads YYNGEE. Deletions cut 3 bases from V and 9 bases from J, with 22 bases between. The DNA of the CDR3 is TGTGCCAGCAGCGGGCTCCGGGACTTAGGGGCGGGTGAGCAGTTCTTC. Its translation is CASSGLRDLGAGEQFF.

The CDR3, as DNA: TGCGCCAGCAGTGAAGCGGGAGTCTCCTACAATGAGCAGTTCTTC. Translated, it gives CASSEAGVSYNEQFF. The rearrangement uses TRBV10-1 and TRBJ2-1, with 8 bases matching TRBD2. Germline V CDR1 and CDR2: WNHNN, SYGVQD (reference sequence). J was trimmed by 0 bases and V by 3 bases; bases with no gene match: 1. The CDR3 has 15 residues.

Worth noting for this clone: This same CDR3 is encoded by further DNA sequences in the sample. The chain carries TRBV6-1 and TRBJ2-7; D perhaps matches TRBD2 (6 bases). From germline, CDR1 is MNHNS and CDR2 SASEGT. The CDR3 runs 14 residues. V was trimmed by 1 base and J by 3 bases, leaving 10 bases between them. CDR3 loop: CASSEGGEDYEQYF. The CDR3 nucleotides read TGTGCCAGCAGTGAAGGAGGGGAGGACTACGAGCAGTACTTC.

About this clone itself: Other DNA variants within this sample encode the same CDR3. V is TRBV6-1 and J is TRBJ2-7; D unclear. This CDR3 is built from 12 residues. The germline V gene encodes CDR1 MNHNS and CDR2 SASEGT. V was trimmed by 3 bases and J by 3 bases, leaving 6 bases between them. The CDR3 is CASSENSYEQYF. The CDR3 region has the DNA TGTGCCAGCAGTGAGAACAGCTACGAGCAGTACTTC.

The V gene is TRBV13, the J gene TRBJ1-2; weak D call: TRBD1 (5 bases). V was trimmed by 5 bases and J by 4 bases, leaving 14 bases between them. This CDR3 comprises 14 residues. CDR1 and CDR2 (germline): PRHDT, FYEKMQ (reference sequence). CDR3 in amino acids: CASSKIDSSYGYTF. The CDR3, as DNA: TGTGCCAGCAGCAAGATCGACAGCTCCTATGGCTACACCTTC.

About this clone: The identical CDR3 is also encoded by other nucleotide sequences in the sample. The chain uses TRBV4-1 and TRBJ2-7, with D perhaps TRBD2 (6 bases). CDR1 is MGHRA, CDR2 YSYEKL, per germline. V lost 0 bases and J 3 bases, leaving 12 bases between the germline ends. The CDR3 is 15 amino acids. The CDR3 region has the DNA TGCGCCAGCAGCCAAGATCTTGCGGGGAGCTACGAGCAGTACTTC. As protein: CASSQDLAGSYEQYF.

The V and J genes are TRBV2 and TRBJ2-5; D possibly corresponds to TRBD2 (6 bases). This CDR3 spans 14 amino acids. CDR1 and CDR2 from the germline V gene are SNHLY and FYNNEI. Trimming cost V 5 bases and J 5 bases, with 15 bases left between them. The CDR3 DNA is TGTGCCAGCAGTAGTATCGGGGGATGGGAGACCCAGTACTTC. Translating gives CASSSIGGWETQYF.

The CDR3 bases are TGTGCCTGGACTCGGCCCGGGGGTGGCGGCTCCTACGAGCAGTACTTC. It yields the protein CAWTRPGGGGSYEQYF. The chain has TRBV30 and TRBJ2-7; perhaps TRBD2 as D (6 bases). Looked up from germline, CDR1 is GTSNPN and CDR2 is SVGIG (reference sequence). The CDR3 consists of 16 residues. Between the trimmed V and J ends, which lost 4 bases and 0 bases, there was a span of 19 bases.

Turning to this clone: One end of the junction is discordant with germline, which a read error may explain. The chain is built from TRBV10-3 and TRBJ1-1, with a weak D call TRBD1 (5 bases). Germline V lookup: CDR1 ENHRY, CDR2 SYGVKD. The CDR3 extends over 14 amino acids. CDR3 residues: CAISPTALNTEAFF. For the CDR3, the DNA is TGTGCCATCAGCCCGACAGCCTTGAATACTGAAGCTTTCTTT.

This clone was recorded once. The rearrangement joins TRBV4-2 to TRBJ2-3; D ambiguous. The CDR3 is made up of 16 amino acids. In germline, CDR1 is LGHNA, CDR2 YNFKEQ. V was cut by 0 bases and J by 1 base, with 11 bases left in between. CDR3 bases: TGTGCCAGCAGCCAAGAAGTCGCTCTGGGCACAGATACGCAGTATTTT. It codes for CASSQEVALGTDTQYF.